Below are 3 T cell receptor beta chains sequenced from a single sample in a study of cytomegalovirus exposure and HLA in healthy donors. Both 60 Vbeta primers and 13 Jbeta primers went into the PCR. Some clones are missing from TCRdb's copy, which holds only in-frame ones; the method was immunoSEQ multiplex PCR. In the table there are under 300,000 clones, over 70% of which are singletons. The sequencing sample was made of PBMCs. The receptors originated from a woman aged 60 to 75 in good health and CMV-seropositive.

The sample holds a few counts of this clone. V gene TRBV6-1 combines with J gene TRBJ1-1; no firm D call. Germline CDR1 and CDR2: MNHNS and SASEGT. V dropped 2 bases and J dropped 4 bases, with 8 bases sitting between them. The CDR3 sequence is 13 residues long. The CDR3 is CASSENRVTEAFF. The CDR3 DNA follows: TGTGCCAGCAGTGAAAATCGCGTCACTGAAGCTTTCTTT.

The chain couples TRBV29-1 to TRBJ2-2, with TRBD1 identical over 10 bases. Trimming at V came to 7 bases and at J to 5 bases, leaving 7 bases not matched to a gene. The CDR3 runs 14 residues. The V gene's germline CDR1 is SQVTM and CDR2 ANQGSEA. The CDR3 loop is CSARQGARTGELFF. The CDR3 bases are TGCAGCGCCAGACAGGGGGCGCGAACCGGGGAGCTGTTTTTT.

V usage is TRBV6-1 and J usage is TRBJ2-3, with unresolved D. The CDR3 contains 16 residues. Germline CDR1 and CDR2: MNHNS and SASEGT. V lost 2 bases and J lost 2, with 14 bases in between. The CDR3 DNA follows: TGTGCCAGCAGTGAACTGGCACGCCCCACCACAGATACGCAGTATTTT. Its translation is CASSELARPTTDTQYF.